This passage covers 4 T cell receptor beta chains from one sample sequenced in a study of blood T cells in healthy people across ages. A second 7 to 11 cycle PCR used barcoded and J-beta primers. MiXCR was run by TCRdb on the 5' RACE reads, yielding one entry per CDR3 protein. The sample has 650,000 to 700,000 distinct CDR3 sequences; under 65% are singletons. The sequencing sample was made of blood. These receptors were taken from a woman aged 80 or over in good health.

This clonotype showed up many times. The V call is TRBV20-1, the J call TRBJ2-3, with 15 nucleotides matching TRBD2. Germline V gene data show CDR1 as DFQATT and CDR2 as SNEGSKA (reference sequence). The CDR3 length is 15 residues. The V segment lost 5 bases and the J segment 4 bases; nucleotides outside the gene matches: 4. Here the CDR3 DNA reads TGCAGTGCTCCGGGACTAGCGGGGGGATCAGATACGCAGTATTTT. Translation: CSAPGLAGGSDTQYF.

As concerns this clonotype: One base away lies a much larger clone, so this may be a sequencing read error. The chain has TRBV7-3 and TRBJ2-1; 9 bases are a match to TRBD2. Germline CDR1 reads SGHTA; CDR2 reads FQGTGA. With V trimmed by 0 bases and J by 2 bases, 5 bases remained unmatched. CDR3 length: 17 amino acids. This chain's CDR3 is CASSLTGRTSAYNEQFF. The CDR3 DNA is TGTGCCAGCAGCTTAACGGGCAGGACTAGCGCCTACAATGAGCAGTTCTTC. The full variable domain, completed using reference TRBV7-3 and TRBJ2-1, is GAGVSQTPSNKVTEKGKYVELRCDPISGHTALYWYRQSLGQGPEFLIYFQGTGAADDSGLPNDRFFAVRPEGSVSTLKIQRTERGDSAVYLCASSLTGRTSAYNEQFFGPGTRLTVL.

This clonotype was picked up one time. The gene calls are TRBV3-1 and TRBJ2-7; D unresolved. With 2 bases removed from V and 4 bases from J, the gap between germline ends came to 6 bases. Looked up from germline, CDR1 is LGHDT and CDR2 is YNNKEL (reference sequence). The CDR3 spans 12 residues. The CDR3 sequence is CASSQSRYEQYF. The CDR3 coding sequence is TGTGCCAGCAGCCAAAGTCGGTACGAGCAGTACTTC.

This clonotype has a count of ten or more. This rearrangement joins TRBV6-6 to TRBJ1-1, with D unresolved. V lost 6 bases and J lost 5, with 13 bases in between. CDR3 length: 13 residues. Germline V lookup: CDR1 MNHNY, CDR2 SVGAGI (reference sequence). Here the CDR3 DNA reads TGTGCCAGCAGACTCATCAGTGAAACTGAAGCTTTCTTT. It codes for CASRLISETEAFF.